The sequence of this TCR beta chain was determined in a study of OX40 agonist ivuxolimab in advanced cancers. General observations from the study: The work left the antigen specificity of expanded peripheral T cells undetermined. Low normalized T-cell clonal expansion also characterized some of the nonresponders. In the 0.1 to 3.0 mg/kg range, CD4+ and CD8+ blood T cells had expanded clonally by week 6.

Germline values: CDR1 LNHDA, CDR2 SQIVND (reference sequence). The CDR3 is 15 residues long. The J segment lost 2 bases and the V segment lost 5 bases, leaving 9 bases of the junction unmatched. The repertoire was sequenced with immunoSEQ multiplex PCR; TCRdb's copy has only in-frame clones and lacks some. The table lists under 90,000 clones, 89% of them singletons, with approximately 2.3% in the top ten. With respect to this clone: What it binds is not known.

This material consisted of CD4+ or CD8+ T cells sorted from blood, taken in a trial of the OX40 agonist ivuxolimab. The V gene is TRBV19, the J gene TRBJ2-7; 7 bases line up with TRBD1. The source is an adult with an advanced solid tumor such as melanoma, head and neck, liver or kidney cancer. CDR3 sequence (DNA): TGTGCCAGTAGTGACATAGGGACAGCCACCTACGAGCAGTACTTC. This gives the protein CASSDIGTATYEQYF.